The present T cell receptor beta chain was sequenced within a study of post-analysis software for immune sequencing data. Overall study results and limits: A significant reduction in normalized Chao1 diversity was observed in multiple sclerosis patients versus controls. Roughly five TRBV segments, including TRBV5-6, TRBV5-1 and TRBV20-1, were more frequent in patients than controls.

Trimming left V 6 bases short and J 0 bases short, with 25 bases between. This CDR3 region has 19 residues. Unique molecular identifiers were present in the TCR beta cDNA libraries. TCRdb reprocessed the PCR reads with MiXCR, giving one entry per CDR3 protein. Here the sample spans about 620,000 distinct CDR3 sequences, roughly 40% being singletons. This clonotype appeared a few times. As yet, its antigen is unknown. The chain couples TRBV12-3 or TRBV12-4 to TRBJ2-3, with D unresolved. Sequencing was performed on blood. The origin of this receptor is a girl aged 10-17 years with multiple sclerosis. The DNA for the CDR3 is TGTGCCAGCAGACCCGCTTTAGGGTACCTCTCATCTAGCACAGATACGCAGTATTTT. Amino acids: CASRPALGYLSSSTDTQYF.